Below are 6 T cell receptor beta chains sequenced from a single sample in a study of T cell responses to AZD1222 COVID-19 vaccine. The method was immunoSEQ multiplex PCR; TCRdb's version includes in-frame clones alone and lacks a portion of them. The repertoire holds 100,000 to 150,000 clones, with roughly 84% as singletons. The sample was peripheral blood, taken 28 days after the second AZD1222 dose. Source of these receptors: an adult who received the AZD1222 COVID-19 vaccine.

This chain uses TRBV14 with TRBJ2-5; D gene uncertain. The CDR3 extends over 12 amino acids. Trimming took off 6 bases at V and 2 bases at J, with 7 bases between the two ends. Germline lookup yields CDR1 SGHDN and CDR2 FVKESK. Here the CDR3 DNA reads TGTGCCAGCAGTACTCGACAAGAGACCCAGTACTTC. Translating it yields CASSTRQETQYF. Complete variable domain (other parts from reference TRBV14 and TRBJ2-5): EAGVTQFPSHSVIEKGQTVTLRCDPISGHDNLYWYRRVMGKEIKFLLHFVKESKQDESGMPNNRFLAERTGGTYSTLKVQPAELEDSGVYFCASSTRQETQYFGPGTRLLVL.

This sequence joins TRBV7-3 and TRBJ2-1; perhaps D is TRBD1 or TRBD2 (5 bases each). V was pared by 2 bases and J by 8 bases, with 10 bases between. The germline V gene has CDR1 SGHTA and CDR2 FQGTGA. CDR3 length equals 13 residues. As DNA, the CDR3 is TGTGCCAGCAGCTTAGGGGCGGGTCATGAGCAGTTCTTC. The encoded protein is CASSLGAGHEQFF.

This clone was seen a few times. CDR3 DNA sequence: TGTGCCAGCAGCCCCTATAATTCACCCCTCCACTTT. It specifies CASSPYNSPLHF. The V call is TRBV7-2, the J call TRBJ1-6, with D unclear. Germline CDR1 SGHTA, CDR2 FQGNSA. With 5 bases removed from V and 2 bases from J, the gap between germline ends came to 1 base. This CDR3 spans 12 amino acids. Full variable domain (missing parts from reference TRBV7-2 and TRBJ1-6): GAGVSQSPSNKVTEKGKDVELRCDPISGHTALYWYRQSLGQGLEFLIYFQGNSAPDKSGLPSDRFSAERTGGSVSTLTIQRTQQEDSAVYLCASSPYNSPLHFGNGTRLTVT.

J is TRBJ1-3 and V is TRBV6-5, with D hard to call. The CDR3 is made up of 13 amino acids. Deletions cut 7 bases from V and 4 bases from J, with 11 bases between. Germline V gene sequence: CDR1 MNHEY, CDR2 SVGAGI. The CDR3: CASKVPEGNTIYF. The CDR3 DNA is TGTGCCAGCAAAGTTCCCGAAGGAAACACCATATATTTT.

The chain carries TRBV10-1 and TRBJ2-5, with 7 nucleotides matching TRBD1. The V gene end was trimmed by 8 bases and the J gene end by 4 bases; junction bases not matched to a gene: 13. CDR1 WNHNN and CDR2 SYGVQD come from the germline V gene (reference sequence). CDR3 length: 15 amino acids. The CDR3 coding sequence is TGCGCCAGCGCCCCTGGACGGGCAGGGGGAGAGACCCAGTACTTC. It codes for CASAPGRAGGETQYF.

This chain links TRBV6-2 or TRBV6-3 with TRBJ1-1; TRBD1 matches at 7 bases. V shed 5 bases, J shed 10 bases, and the junction held 10 bases outside the gene matches. This CDR3 is built from 13 residues. Looked up from germline, CDR1 is MNHEY and CDR2 is SVGEGT. CDR3 amino acids: CASSRDSEVGAFF. The CDR3 nucleotides read TGTGCCAGCAGTCGGGACAGCGAGGTTGGAGCTTTCTTT.